The sequence of this T cell receptor (beta chain) was determined in a study of CD8+ T cells in alopecia areata. The germline gives CDR1 SGHVS, CDR2 FQNEAQ. The CDR3 sequence is 13 residues long. Trimming took off 2 bases at V and 9 bases at J, with 11 bases between the two ends. Sequencing templates came from extracted RNA that was reverse transcribed into cDNA. Repertoires were generated with immunoSEQ multiplex PCR, while TCRdb's copy carries only in-frame clones and drops some. The sample has about 150,000 clones, around 54% seen once. This clone has more than one count but fewer than ten. The TCR sequence derives from a human donor in good health. The chain uses TRBV7-8 and TRBJ2-1; D call uncertain. Sequenced material: CD4+ T cells sorted from blood. CDR3 protein: CASSLLSTLEQFF. The CDR3 DNA reads as TGTGCCAGCAGCTTATTGAGTACGCTTGAGCAGTTCTTC. Full variable domain (remainder filled in from reference TRBV7-8 and TRBJ2-1): GAGVSQSPRYKVAKRGQDVALRCDPISGHVSLFWYQQALGQGPEFLTYFQNEAQLDKSGLPSDRFFAERPEGSVSTLKIQRTQQEDSAVYLCASSLLSTLEQFFGPGTRLTVL.